The 31 T cell receptor beta chains reported below all come from one sample, sequenced in a study of blood T cell repertoires in COVID-19. Data came from immunoSEQ multiplex PCR; TCRdb stores just in-frame clones and leaves some out. The data show 300,000 to 450,000 clones, with more than 75% seen just once and more than 1% held by the top ten. Sequencing was done on a sample of PBMCs or T cells enriched from blood (not recorded which). The receptor source for this set is a woman between 18 and 29 years old who had recovered from COVID-19.

This chain joins TRBV18 and TRBJ2-7; 10 nucleotides match TRBD1. V dropped 8 bases and J dropped 1; count of bases not matched to a gene: 8. The CDR3 is 15 residues long. Germline assignment: CDR1 KGHSH and CDR2 LQKENI. CDR3 amino acids: CASRLGTGASYEQYF. CDR3 nucleotides: TGTGCCAGCAGACTCGGGACAGGGGCTTCCTACGAGCAGTACTTC.

V usage is TRBV30 and J usage is TRBJ1-2; D unresolved. CDR1 GTSNPN and CDR2 SVGIG come from the germline V gene (reference sequence). Trimming cost V 3 bases and J 4 bases, with 12 bases left between them. CDR3 length: 13 amino acids. Written as DNA, the CDR3 is TGTGCCTGGAGGCTCCCATCGGTCTATGGCTACACCTTC. Its translation: CAWRLPSVYGYTF.

The chain carries TRBV4-2 and TRBJ2-3; possible D gene TRBD2, 7 bases. Trimming shortened V by 0 bases and J by 2 bases, and 15 bases separated the two germline ends. Germline V gene sequence: CDR1 LGHNA, CDR2 YNFKEQ. This CDR3 region has 17 residues. The CDR3 DNA is TGTGCCAGCAGCCAAGAACTCCAGCGGGGACACACAGATACGCAGTATTTT. It translates to CASSQELQRGHTDTQYF.

V and J are TRBV9 and TRBJ2-7, with D perhaps TRBD2 (7 bases). Germline assignment: CDR1 SGDLS and CDR2 YYNGEE. This CDR3 spans 14 amino acids. V was shortened by 1 base and J by 3 bases, with 11 bases between the two germline ends. CDR3 coding DNA: TGTGCCAGCAGCGTATCTAGGGGGGGCTACGAGCAGTACTTC. Encoded protein: CASSVSRGGYEQYF.

CDR3 sequence (DNA): TGTGCCAGCTCACCACCGACTAGCTCCAATGAGCAGTTCTTC. This translates into CASSPPTSSNEQFF. J is TRBJ2-1 and V is TRBV18; 7 nucleotides agree with TRBD2. Germline V gene data show CDR1 as KGHSH and CDR2 as LQKENI. CDR3 size: 14 residues. The V segment lost 0 bases and the J segment 6 bases; nucleotides outside the gene matches: 2.

J is TRBJ2-7 and V is TRBV30, with D hard to call. Trimming stripped 2 bases from V and 6 bases from J, with 11 bases between. The germline gives CDR1 GTSNPN, CDR2 SVGIG (reference sequence). The CDR3 covers 12 residues. The CDR3 is CAWSPNPVEQYF. DNA for the CDR3: TGTGCCTGGAGTCCTAACCCGGTCGAGCAGTACTTC.

This clone was observed a single time. This sample also contains other DNA sequences that code for the same CDR3. The V and J genes are TRBV7-9 and TRBJ1-3, with TRBD1 identical over 7 bases. CDR3 length: 13 amino acids. Germline CDR1 SEHNR, CDR2 FQNEAQ (reference sequence). V lost 1 base and J lost 7; bases outside the gene matches: 1. The CDR3 protein is CASSLEQGNTIYF. The DNA for the CDR3 is TGTGCCAGCAGCTTAGAACAGGGGAACACCATATATTTT.

DNA for the CDR3: TGTGCCAGTAGTCCTTTCGCACGCATGACTAGCGGGGGGCGACACTACGAGCAGTACTTC. Amino acid sequence: CASSPFARMTSGGRHYEQYF. J is TRBJ2-7 and V is TRBV19, with 13 bases fitting TRBD2. CDR1 is LNHDA and CDR2 is SQIVND in the germline V gene (reference sequence). This CDR3 has 20 residues. V lost 5 bases and J lost 3; bases outside the gene matches: 19.

This clone has just one count. The V call is TRBV9, the J call TRBJ2-5; perhaps TRBD1 as D (6 bases). The V gene's germline CDR1 is SGDLS and CDR2 YYNGEE. Trimming pared 0 bases from V and 5 bases from J, leaving 14 bases between. The CDR3 has 15 residues. CDR3 sequence: CASSVEGLGAETQYF. CDR3 DNA sequence: TGTGCCAGCAGCGTAGAGGGTTTGGGGGCGGAGACCCAGTACTTC.

This chain links TRBV5-1 with TRBJ2-2, with D unclear. The germline V gene encodes CDR1 SGHRS and CDR2 YFSETQ. The ends were cut back, 2 bases at V and 0 bases at J, with 8 bases in the middle. The CDR3 covers 15 residues. CDR3 region: CASSLSNSNTGELFF. The CDR3 DNA sequence: TGCGCCAGCAGCTTATCCAACTCGAACACCGGGGAGCTGTTTTTT.

The chain uses TRBV19 and TRBJ2-4; 9 bases agree with TRBD1. J gave up 4 bases and V 6 bases, and 10 bases lay outside the gene matches. Germline assignment: CDR1 LNHDA and CDR2 SQIVND (reference sequence). This CDR3 is built from 16 residues. This chain's CDR3 is CASSPSGTGMKNIQYF. Written as DNA, the CDR3 is TGTGCCAGTAGCCCTTCCGGGACAGGGATGAAAAACATTCAGTACTTC.

The gene calls are TRBV18 and TRBJ1-6, with D unclear. The length of the CDR3 is 14 residues. The germline gives CDR1 KGHSH, CDR2 LQKENI. V dropped 2 bases and J dropped 7 bases, with 9 bases sitting between them. Written as DNA, the CDR3 is TGTGCCAGCTCACCAACAAACGGGAATTCACCCCTCCACTTT. Translating it yields CASSPTNGNSPLHF.

This clone appeared a single time. Other nucleotide sequences in the sample specify the same CDR3. The rearrangement links TRBV28 to TRBJ1-3, with no clear D. This CDR3 spans 13 amino acids. Germline CDR1 is MDHEN and CDR2 is SYDVKM. Trimming left V 2 bases short and J 4 bases short, with 6 bases between. The CDR3 protein is CASSLAGGNTIYF. CDR3 sequence (DNA): TGTGCCAGCAGTTTAGCGGGGGGAAACACCATATATTTT.

The V call is TRBV28, the J call TRBJ2-2; perhaps TRBD1 as D (6 bases). The CDR3 is 14 residues long. Germline V lookup: CDR1 MDHEN, CDR2 SYDVKM. The V gene lost 4 bases and the J gene lost 4 bases, with 10 bases spanning the gap. In nucleotides, the CDR3 is TGTGCCAGCAGTTCGGGACAATTCACCGGGGAGCTGTTTTTT. Encoded protein: CASSSGQFTGELFF.

The J gene is TRBJ2-1, the V gene TRBV5-1; TRBD2 aligns across 7 bases. Germline CDR1 is SGHRS and CDR2 is YFSETQ. This CDR3 has 15 residues. V was pared by 0 bases and J by 9 bases, with 9 bases of the junction left unmatched. CDR3 in amino acids: CASSLDGLGRPEQFF. Here the CDR3 DNA reads TGCGCCAGCAGCTTGGATGGACTAGGTAGACCTGAGCAGTTCTTC.

The chain has TRBV6-5 and TRBJ2-7; 9 nucleotides align to TRBD2. CDR1 and CDR2 (germline): MNHEY, SVGAGI. The CDR3 contains 14 residues. The J segment lost 2 bases and the V segment lost 6 bases, leaving 5 bases of the junction unmatched. The CDR3 here is CASSLSGGPYEQYF. CDR3 DNA sequence: TGTGCCAGCAGCCTTAGCGGGGGTCCCTACGAGCAGTACTTC.

Details on this clone: The same CDR3 also results from other DNA sequences found in this sample. This sequence joins TRBV5-1 and TRBJ1-5; the match to TRBD1 covers 7 bases. This CDR3 comprises 15 residues. Germline V gene lookup returns CDR1 SGHRS and CDR2 YFSETQ. With V trimmed by 0 bases and J by 4 bases, 4 bases remained unmatched. CDR3 sequence (DNA): TGCGCCAGCAGCTTGGGACAGGGAGGTAATCAGCCCCAGCATTTT. Residues: CASSLGQGGNQPQHF.

This chain joins TRBV30 and TRBJ2-1; no definite D call. The V end was cut by 2 bases, the J end by 6 bases, with 11 bases between. The V gene's germline CDR1 is GTSNPN and CDR2 SVGIG (reference sequence). The CDR3 sequence is 13 residues long. The CDR3 nucleotides read TGTGCCTGGAGTAATCGGGTTTTCAATGAGCAGTTCTTC. As protein: CAWSNRVFNEQFF.

The chain recombines TRBV18 with TRBJ2-3, with TRBD2 identical over 10 bases. The CDR3 runs to 17 residues. The V gene's germline CDR1 is KGHSH and CDR2 LQKENI. V was clipped by 6 bases and J by 1 base; unmatched bases: 10. The CDR3 region has the DNA TGTGCCAGCTCTACAGGGTCTAGCGGGGGACGCACAGATACGCAGTATTTT. Encoded protein: CASSTGSSGGRTDTQYF.

The J gene is TRBJ2-3, the V gene TRBV4-1; tentatively, D is TRBD1 (5 bases). The ends were cut back, 5 bases at V and 1 base at J, with 13 bases in the middle. This CDR3 is 15 amino acids long. Germline V gene lookup returns CDR1 MGHRA and CDR2 YSYEKL. CDR3 coding DNA: TGCGCCAGCAGCTCCTCGCAACAGGGCACAGATACGCAGTATTTT. Encoded protein: CASSSSQQGTDTQYF.

The rearrangement joins TRBV9 to TRBJ1-6; D possibly corresponds to TRBD1 (6 bases). The CDR3 is 15 residues long. V lost 4 bases and J lost 9, with 17 bases in between. From germline, CDR1 is SGDLS and CDR2 YYNGEE. The CDR3 bases are TGTGCCAGCAGCACTTACGGGACAAATTTTTCACCCCTCCACTTT. Encoded protein: CASSTYGTNFSPLHF.

CDR3 protein: CASSQEEVNTEAFF. The CDR3 DNA sequence: TGCGCCAGCAGCCAAGAGGAGGTGAACACTGAAGCTTTCTTT. V is TRBV4-1 and J is TRBJ1-1; D remains unclear. V lost 0 bases to trimming and J lost 0 bases, with 5 bases between them. CDR3 length: 14 residues. Germline V gene sequence: CDR1 MGHRA, CDR2 YSYEKL.

V usage is TRBV4-1 and J usage is TRBJ1-2; 7 bases are a match to TRBD1. This CDR3 contains 16 residues. V lost 4 bases to trimming and J lost 0 bases; unmatched junction nucleotides: 8. Germline assignment: CDR1 MGHRA and CDR2 YSYEKL. The CDR3 bases are TGCGCCAGCAGCCTATTACAGGGGAATTCTAACTATGGCTACACCTTC. Amino acid sequence: CASSLLQGNSNYGYTF.

This clone was observed a single time. The chain is built from TRBV25-1 and TRBJ1-6; D possibly corresponds to TRBD1 (5 bases). This CDR3 is 14 amino acids long. CDR1 and CDR2 (germline): MGHDK, SYGVNS. The germline V and J ends were trimmed by 6 bases and 6 bases, with 12 bases remaining between them. The CDR3 DNA follows: TGTGCCAGCAGAGAGACAGTGAGTAATTCACCCCTCCACTTT. Protein product: CASRETVSNSPLHF.

The chain recombines TRBV5-1 with TRBJ2-1; D gene unclear. CDR1 and CDR2 from the germline V gene are SGHRS and YFSETQ. CDR3 length: 15 amino acids. The germline V and J ends were trimmed by 2 bases and 0 bases, with 9 bases remaining between them. The CDR3 bases are TGCGCCAGCAGCTTTGAGGCGCGCTCCTACAATGAGCAGTTCTTC. Its protein is CASSFEARSYNEQFF. Full variable domain (remainder filled in from reference TRBV5-1 and TRBJ2-1): KAGVTQTPRYLIKTRGQQVTLSCSPISGHRSVSWYQQTPGQGLQFLFEYFSETQRNKGNFPGRFSGRQFSNSRSEMNVSTLELGDSALYLCASSFEARSYNEQFFGPGTRLTVL.

In this sample, this clone turned up once. The V gene is TRBV19, the J gene TRBJ1-1, with 7 positions matching TRBD1. The length of the CDR3 is 19 residues. V gave up 3 bases and J gave up 2 bases; unmatched junction bases: 18. CDR1 is LNHDA, CDR2 SQIVND, per germline (reference sequence). The CDR3 DNA follows: TGTGCCAGTAGTATGTTCGGGTACCGGTCCGGGACAGTAAACACTGAAGCTTTCTTT. Residues: CASSMFGYRSGTVNTEAFF.

This sequence joins TRBV27 and TRBJ1-1, with 9 bases lining up with TRBD1. Unmatched junction bases numbered 11, after V lost 6 bases and J lost 3 bases. The V gene's germline CDR1 is MNHEY and CDR2 SMNVEV (reference sequence). The CDR3 has 16 amino acids. The CDR3 spells CASSRLTQGADTEAFF. The CDR3 bases are TGTGCCAGCAGCCGATTGACACAGGGGGCGGACACTGAAGCTTTCTTT.

The J gene is TRBJ1-3, the V gene TRBV30, with TRBD1 as a possible D gene (6 bases). This CDR3 spans 14 amino acids. Trimming pared 4 bases from V and 0 bases from J, leaving 10 bases between. CDR1 and CDR2 (germline): GTSNPN, SVGIG (reference sequence). CDR3 DNA sequence: TGTGCCTGGACTTGGACAGCCTCTGGAAACACCATATATTTT. Its translation: CAWTWTASGNTIYF.

The chain recombines TRBV7-8 with TRBJ1-1; D not certain. CDR3 length: 15 residues. Germline loops: CDR1 SGHVS, CDR2 FQNEAQ. V was shortened by 2 bases and J by 1 base, with 11 bases between the two germline ends. The CDR3 protein is CASSLKLGSNTEAFF. CDR3 DNA sequence: TGTGCCAGCAGCTTAAAGCTAGGATCGAACACTGAAGCTTTCTTT. Full variable domain (missing parts from reference TRBV7-8 and TRBJ1-1): GAGVSQSPRYKVAKRGQDVALRCDPISGHVSLFWYQQALGQGPEFLTYFQNEAQLDKSGLPSDRFFAERPEGSVSTLKIQRTQQEDSAVYLCASSLKLGSNTEAFFGQGTRLTVV.

The gene calls are TRBV28 and TRBJ1-5, with D tentatively TRBD1 (5 bases). The CDR3 runs 20 residues. Germline lookup yields CDR1 MDHEN and CDR2 SYDVKM. V lost 1 base and J 5 bases, leaving 27 bases between the germline ends. CDR3 protein: CASSLSSTRVNALRYQPQHF. The DNA for the CDR3 is TGTGCCAGCAGTTTATCTTCAACCAGGGTTAATGCCTTGAGGTATCAGCCCCAGCATTTT.

The chain links TRBV7-6 to TRBJ2-3, with no clear D. V gave up 6 bases and J gave up 5 bases, with 12 bases separating them. In germline, CDR1 is SGHVS, CDR2 FNYEAQ. The CDR3 length is 13 residues. The CDR3 spells CASSPTRGDTQYF. CDR3 DNA sequence: TGTGCCAGCAGTCCTACCAGAGGAGATACGCAGTATTTT. Filled out from reference TRBV7-6 and TRBJ2-3, the complete variable domain reads GAGVSQSPRYKVTKRGQDVALRCDPISGHVSLYWYRQALGQGPEFLTYFNYEAQQDKSGLPNDRFSAERPEGSISTLTIQRTEQRDSAMYRCASSPTRGDTQYFGPGTRLTVL.